The clone carrying this T cell receptor beta chain was detected only a few times. Its antigen is unidentified. Mismatch with germline at one junction end may stem from a read error. The data belong to a study of T cells in Graves' hyperthyroidism and ophthalmopathy. Study-level points and caveats: The blood repertoire included most of the expanded thyroid clonotypes above 0.001.

CDR1 is SEHNR, CDR2 FQNEAQ, per germline (reference sequence). The CDR3 loop spans 12 amino acids. Amplified TCR beta CDR3 regions came from RNA transcripts. First-round RT-PCR of the TCR CDR3 relied on the HTBI primer set. TCRdb ran MiXCR on the multiplex PCR reads and lists one entry per CDR3 protein. The sample has under 650,000 distinct CDR3 sequences, under 20% seen once; the top ten hold around 4%. Diagnoses were established using clinical symptoms, serum thyroxine and TRAb, thyroid ultrasound and orbital computed tomography. Fresh peripheral blood, about 9.6 ml, yielded the PBMCs. J is TRBJ1-2 and V is TRBV7-9; tentative D call: TRBD1 (5 bases). What was sequenced was blood. This sequence originates from a woman aged 30 to 39 with Graves' hyperthyroidism. The CDR3 loop is CASSLEVGGIAF. Written as DNA, the CDR3 is TGTGCCAGCAGCTTAGAAGTTGGGGGGATCGCCTTC.